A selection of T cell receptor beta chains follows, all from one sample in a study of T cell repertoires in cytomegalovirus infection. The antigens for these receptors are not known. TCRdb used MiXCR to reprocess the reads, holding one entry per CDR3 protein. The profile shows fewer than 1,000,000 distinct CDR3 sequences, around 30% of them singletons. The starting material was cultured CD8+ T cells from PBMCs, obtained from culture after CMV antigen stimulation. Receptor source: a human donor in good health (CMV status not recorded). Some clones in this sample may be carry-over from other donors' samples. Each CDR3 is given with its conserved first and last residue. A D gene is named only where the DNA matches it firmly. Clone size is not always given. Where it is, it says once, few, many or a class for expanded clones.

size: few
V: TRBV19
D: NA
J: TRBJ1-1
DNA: TGTGCCAGTAGTGGACGAGACAGGTTGGGGAACACTGAAGCTTTCTTT
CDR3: CASSGRDRLGNTEAFF

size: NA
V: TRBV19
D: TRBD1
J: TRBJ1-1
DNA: TGTGCCAGTAGTACAGGGGGCCTCACTGAAGCTTTCTTT
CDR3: CASSTGGLTEAFF

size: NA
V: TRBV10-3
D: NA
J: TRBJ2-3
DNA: TGTGCCATCAGTGAGTCCCAGGCCCTTACTTGCACAGATACGCAGTATTTT
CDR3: CAISESQALTCTDTQYF

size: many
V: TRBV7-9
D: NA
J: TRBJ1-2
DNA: TGTGCCAGCAGCCAGACCCAGGCTTATGGGGTCTATGGCTACACCTTC
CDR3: CASSQTQAYGVYGYTF

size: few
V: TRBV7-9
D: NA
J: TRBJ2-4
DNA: TGTGCCAGCAGCCCCCCCAGGGGGGAAGCCAAAAACATTCAGTACTTC
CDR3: CASSPPRGEAKNIQYF

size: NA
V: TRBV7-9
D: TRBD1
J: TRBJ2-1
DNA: TGTGCCAGCAGCACCCGGACAGGGGGCATCTTCAATGAGCAGTTCTTC
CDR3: CASSTRTGGIFNEQFF

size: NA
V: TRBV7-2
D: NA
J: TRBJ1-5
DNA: TGTGCCAGCAGCCAACGGGGCGATCAGCACCAGCATTTT
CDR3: CASSQRGDQHQHF

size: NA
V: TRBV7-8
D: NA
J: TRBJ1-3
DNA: TGTGCCAGCAGCTTAGATGCTTTGGCAGGCTCTGGAAACACCATATATTTT
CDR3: CASSLDALAGSGNTIYF

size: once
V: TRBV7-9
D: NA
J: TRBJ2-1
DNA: TGTGCCAGCACCGAGAGGCGGAGCTCCTACAATGAGCAGTTCTTC
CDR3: CASTERRSSYNEQFF

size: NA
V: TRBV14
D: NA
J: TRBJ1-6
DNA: TGTGCCAGCAGCCAAGGAAAAAAGTCACCCCTCCACTTT
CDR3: CASSQGKKSPLHF

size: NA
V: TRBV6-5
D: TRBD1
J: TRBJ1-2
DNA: TGTGCCAGCAGACCAGACAGGGTGCATGGCTACACCTTC
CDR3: CASRPDRVHGYTF

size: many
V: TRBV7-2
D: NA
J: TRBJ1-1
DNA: TGTGCCAGCAGCTTACGGGGGGTTGGAGCTTTCTTT
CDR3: CASSLRGVGAFF

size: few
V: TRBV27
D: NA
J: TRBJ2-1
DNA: TGTGCCAGCAGTCCCGGATTGCGGGCTTGGGAGCAGTTCTTC
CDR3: CASSPGLRAWEQFF

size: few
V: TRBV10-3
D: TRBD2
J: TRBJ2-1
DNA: TGTGCCATCAGTGAGTCGGAAGCGGGGGCACCGAGCTCCTACAATGAGCAGTTCTTC
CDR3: CAISESEAGAPSSYNEQFF

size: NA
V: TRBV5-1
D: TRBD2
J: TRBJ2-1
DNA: TGCGCCAGCAGCTTTCGGAGCGGGGGGGCCAACGATGAGCAGTTCTTC
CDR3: CASSFRSGGANDEQFF

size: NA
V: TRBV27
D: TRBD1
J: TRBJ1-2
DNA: TGTGCCAGCAGTGCGGGGAGAGGGGGCGCTGGCGGCTACACCTTC
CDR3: CASSAGRGGAGGYTF

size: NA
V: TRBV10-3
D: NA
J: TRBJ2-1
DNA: TGTGCCATCAGCGGAAACGTCCGGGACACAGCCTACAATGAGCAGTTCTTC
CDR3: CAISGNVRDTAYNEQFF

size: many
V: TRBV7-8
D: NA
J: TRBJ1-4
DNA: TGTGCCAGCAGCTTGGGCAGGGGAGTTGAAAAACTGTTTTTT
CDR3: CASSLGRGVEKLFF

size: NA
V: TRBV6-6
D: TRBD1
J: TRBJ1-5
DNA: TGTGCCAGCAGTTACTCATGGGTTATGGAGGGACAGGGTTCAGGGGACAATCAGCCCCAGCATTTT
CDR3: CASSYSWVMEGQGSGDNQPQHF

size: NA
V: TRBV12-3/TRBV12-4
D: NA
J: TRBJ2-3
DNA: TGTGCCAGCAGTTTTCCAGGGCACGGGGTCACAGATACGCAGTATTTT
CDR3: CASSFPGHGVTDTQYF

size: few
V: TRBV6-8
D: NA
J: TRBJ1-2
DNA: TGTGCCAGCAGACCTGGGGGGGGGTATGCGGGCTACACCTTC
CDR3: CASRPGGGYAGYTF

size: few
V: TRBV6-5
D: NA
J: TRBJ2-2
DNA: TGTGCCAGCAGTTACGGACAGATCACCGGGGAGCTGTTTTTT
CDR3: CASSYGQITGELFF

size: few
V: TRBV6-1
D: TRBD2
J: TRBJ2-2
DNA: TGTGCCAGCAGTCTAGCGGGGGCCCCAGACGGGGAGCTGTTTTTT
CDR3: CASSLAGAPDGELFF

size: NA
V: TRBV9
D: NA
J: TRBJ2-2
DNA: TGTGCCAGCAGCGCTACAGGGCTCGGGGAGCTGTTTTTT
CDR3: CASSATGLGELFF

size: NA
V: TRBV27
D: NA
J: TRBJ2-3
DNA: TGTGCCAGCAGTCCCTTCCCCGGGGCGCCCACAGATACGCAGTATTTT
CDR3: CASSPFPGAPTDTQYF

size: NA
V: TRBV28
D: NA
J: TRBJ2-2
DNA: TGTGCCAGCAGTTTCCCTCCCAGCACCGGGGAGCTGTTTTTT
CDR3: CASSFPPSTGELFF

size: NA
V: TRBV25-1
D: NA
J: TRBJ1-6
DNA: TGTGCCAGCAGATATCAGGAGGATTCACCCCTCCACTTT
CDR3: CASRYQEDSPLHF

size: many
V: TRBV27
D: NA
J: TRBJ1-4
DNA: TGTGCCAGCAGCTTAAGCGGTGAAAAACTGTTTTTT
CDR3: CASSLSGEKLFF

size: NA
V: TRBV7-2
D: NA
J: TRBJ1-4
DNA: TGTGCCAGCAGCCTTCACAGCGCAACTAATGAAAAACTGTTTTTT
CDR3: CASSLHSATNEKLFF

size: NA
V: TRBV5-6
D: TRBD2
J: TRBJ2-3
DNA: TGTGCCAGCAGCTTGGGGACTAGCGTCTATACGCAGTATTTT
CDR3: CASSLGTSVYTQYF

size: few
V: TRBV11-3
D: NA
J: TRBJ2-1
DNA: TGTGCCAGCAGCCCCCGCAGCGGGCCTTACAATGAGCAGTTCTTC
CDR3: CASSPRSGPYNEQFF

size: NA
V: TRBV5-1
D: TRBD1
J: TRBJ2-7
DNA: TGCGCCAGCAGCTTGTGGGGGGACAGGGAAGACGAGCAGTACTTC
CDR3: CASSLWGDREDEQYF

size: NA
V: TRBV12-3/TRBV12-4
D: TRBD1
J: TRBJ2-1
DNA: TGTGCCAGCAGCCCGACAGGGGGGGTGGATGAGCAGTTCTTC
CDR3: CASSPTGGVDEQFF

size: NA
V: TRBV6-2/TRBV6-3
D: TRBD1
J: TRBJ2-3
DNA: TGTGCCAGCAGCCCAAGCGGACAGGACACAGATACGCAGTATTTT
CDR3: CASSPSGQDTDTQYF

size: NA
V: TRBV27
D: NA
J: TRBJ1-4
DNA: TGTGCCAGCAGTTTCGGGCTAACTAATGAAAAACTGTTTTTT
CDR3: CASSFGLTNEKLFF

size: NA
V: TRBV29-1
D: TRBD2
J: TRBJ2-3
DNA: TGCAGCGTTCCCGGACTAGCAGCGGGCACAGATACGCAGTATTTT
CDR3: CSVPGLAAGTDTQYF

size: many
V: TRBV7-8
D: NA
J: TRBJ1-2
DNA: TGTGCCAGCAGCTTAGGGCTCGCCGGGACACAAGAATTTCCTGGTGGCTACACCTTC
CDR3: CASSLGLAGTQEFPGGYTF

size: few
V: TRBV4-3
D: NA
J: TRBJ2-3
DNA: TGCGCCAGCAGCCAAGATAAGTGGGGGGACACCACAGATACGCAGTATTTT
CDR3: CASSQDKWGDTTDTQYF

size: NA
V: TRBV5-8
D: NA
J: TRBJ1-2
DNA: TGTGCCAGCAGAAGAGTCACCTTC
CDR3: CASRRVTF

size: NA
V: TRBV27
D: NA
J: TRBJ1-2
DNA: TGTGCCAGCGGCCCACAGATTTACTATGGCTACACCTTC
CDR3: CASGPQIYYGYTF

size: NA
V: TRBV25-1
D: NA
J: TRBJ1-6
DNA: TGTGCCAGCAGTGAATGGGGTTCACCCCTCCACTTT
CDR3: CASSEWGSPLHF

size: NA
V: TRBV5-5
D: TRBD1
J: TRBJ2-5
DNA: TGTGCCAGCAACTCCCAGGAACAGGGGGCAAGAGAGACCCAGTACTTC
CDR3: CASNSQEQGARETQYF

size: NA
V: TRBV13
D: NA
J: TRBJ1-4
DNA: TGTGCCAGCAGCTTGTCGGGGGGTGAAGAAAAACTGTTTTTT
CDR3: CASSLSGGEEKLFF

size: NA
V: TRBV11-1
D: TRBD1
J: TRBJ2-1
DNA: TGTGCCAGCAGCTACCCGACAGGGGGAAATGAGCAGTTCTTC
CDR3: CASSYPTGGNEQFF